This T cell receptor beta chain was identified during a study of cytomegalovirus exposure and HLA in healthy donors. Findings and limits, study-wide: A few chains tied to CMV proved CMV antigen-specific in vitro. Reports described diagnosis of cytomegalovirus status by the classifier as highly specific and sensitive. The study recorded 160 or so TCR beta chains that were cytomegalovirus-associated.

It was the roughly 130-subject validation cohort, separate from the approximately 680-subject first cohort, to which the donors belonged. To note about this clone: Its antigen is unknown.

Only in-frame clones appear in the TCRdb table, and some are missing; sequencing was by immunoSEQ multiplex PCR. The table has over 55,000 clones, around nine tenths seen once. This CDR3 is 16 amino acids long. The V gene's germline CDR1 is MNHEY and CDR2 SMNVEV (reference sequence). Trimming cost V 1 base and J 1 base, with 12 bases left between them. The receptor's source is a man aged 18 to 35 in good health and CMV-seronegative. The chain joins TRBV27 to TRBJ2-3; no reliable D call. Material: PBMCs. For the CDR3, the DNA is TGTGCCAGCAGTTTATTACACCCTCGGGGCACAGATACGCAGTATTTT. Protein product: CASSLLHPRGTDTQYF.